Listed below are T cell receptor beta chains from one sample, sequenced in a study of T cell responses to AZD1222 COVID-19 vaccine. TCRdb keeps only in-frame clones here, not all; method: immunoSEQ multiplex PCR. This table holds some 120,000 clones, about 93% found once. The specimen comprised peripheral blood, sampled on day 0 of AZD1222 vaccination. The receptors stem from an adult in good health. Both conserved end residues are part of each CDR3. The order of the fields is D gene, V gene, J gene, clone size, CDR3 protein, CDR3 DNA. A D gene is named only where the DNA matches it firmly. Only some rows state a clone size, as once, few, many or a class for expanded clones.

d_call: .; v_call: TRBV14; j_call: TRBJ2-3; clone_size: .; cdr3_aa: CASSQDGVDTQYF; cdr3_nt: TGTGCCAGCAGCCAAGATGGAGTAGATACGCAGTATTTT
d_call: TRBD1; v_call: TRBV5-1; j_call: TRBJ1-1; clone_size: .; cdr3_aa: CASSYTGDRATEAFF; cdr3_nt: TGCGCCAGCAGCTACACTGGGGACAGGGCGACTGAAGCTTTCTTT
d_call: TRBD1; v_call: TRBV9; j_call: TRBJ2-5; clone_size: once; cdr3_aa: CASNSQGAGETQYF; cdr3_nt: TGTGCCAGCAACTCTCAGGGGGCCGGGGAGACCCAGTACTTC
d_call: TRBD1; v_call: TRBV18; j_call: TRBJ2-5; clone_size: .; cdr3_aa: CASSRGTGGPETQYF; cdr3_nt: TGTGCCAGCTCACGAGGGACAGGGGGCCCAGAGACCCAGTACTTC
d_call: .; v_call: TRBV6-5; j_call: TRBJ2-2; clone_size: .; cdr3_aa: CASRNPGAGELFF; cdr3_nt: TGTGCCAGCAGAAATCCGGGAGCCGGGGAGCTGTTTTTT
d_call: TRBD1; v_call: TRBV20-1; j_call: TRBJ2-7; clone_size: .; cdr3_aa: CSASRTGGSYEQYF; cdr3_nt: TGCAGTGCTAGTAGGACAGGGGGCTCCTACGAGCAGTACTTC
d_call: .; v_call: TRBV3-1/TRBV3-2; j_call: TRBJ2-1; clone_size: .; cdr3_aa: CASSRTTEQFF; cdr3_nt: TGTGCCAGCAGCCGTACCACTGAGCAGTTCTTC
d_call: TRBD1; v_call: TRBV7-9; j_call: TRBJ2-7; clone_size: .; cdr3_aa: CASSLAPGTGLGEQYF; cdr3_nt: TGTGCCAGCAGCTTAGCCCCCGGGACAGGGCTCGGCGAGCAGTACTTC
d_call: TRBD2; v_call: TRBV10-2; j_call: TRBJ2-3; clone_size: .; cdr3_aa: CASSNQRGVSDTQYF; cdr3_nt: TGCGCCAGCAGCAACCAGCGGGGAGTTTCAGATACGCAGTATTTT
d_call: .; v_call: TRBV21-1; j_call: TRBJ1-1; clone_size: .; cdr3_aa: CASSTKKSPPSCTEAFF; cdr3_nt: TGTGCCAGCAGCACTAAGAAATCCCCCCCTAGCTGTACTGAAGCTTTCTTT
d_call: .; v_call: TRBV6-4; j_call: TRBJ1-1; clone_size: .; cdr3_aa: CASSAFPGHNEAFF; cdr3_nt: TGTGCCAGCAGTGCGTTCCCGGGACACAATGAAGCTTTCTTT
d_call: .; v_call: TRBV9; j_call: TRBJ1-1; clone_size: .; cdr3_aa: CASSVAWRGAEAFF; cdr3_nt: TGTGCCAGCAGCGTAGCTTGGCGGGGAGCAGAAGCTTTCTTT
d_call: TRBD1; v_call: TRBV7-8; j_call: TRBJ1-2; clone_size: .; cdr3_aa: CASSLTRQGGVYGYTF; cdr3_nt: TGTGCCAGCAGCTTAACTAGACAGGGAGGGGTATATGGCTACACCTTC
d_call: .; v_call: TRBV5-6; j_call: TRBJ1-3; clone_size: .; cdr3_aa: CASSWFAGFGNTIYF; cdr3_nt: TGTGCCAGCAGCTGGTTCGCGGGCTTTGGAAACACCATATATTTT
d_call: .; v_call: TRBV3-1/TRBV3-2; j_call: TRBJ2-2; clone_size: .; cdr3_aa: CASSQGPNTGELFF; cdr3_nt: TGTGCCAGCAGCCAAGGCCCGAACACCGGGGAGCTGTTTTTT
d_call: .; v_call: TRBV27; j_call: TRBJ2-5; clone_size: .; cdr3_aa: CASSFTGDQETQYF; cdr3_nt: TGTGCCAGCAGTTTTACCGGGGACCAAGAGACCCAGTACTTC
d_call: TRBD1; v_call: TRBV6-1; j_call: TRBJ2-7; clone_size: .; cdr3_aa: CASSEWRTGVYEQYF; cdr3_nt: TGTGCCAGCAGTGAGTGGAGGACAGGGGTTTACGAGCAGTACTTC
d_call: .; v_call: TRBV27; j_call: TRBJ1-2; clone_size: .; cdr3_aa: CASSLGGPYGYTF; cdr3_nt: TGTGCCAGCAGTTTGGGCGGCCCCTATGGCTACACCTTC
d_call: TRBD1; v_call: TRBV5-1; j_call: TRBJ2-2; clone_size: .; cdr3_aa: CASSIGQGAAGELFF; cdr3_nt: TGCGCCAGCAGCATCGGACAGGGGGCGGCTGGGGAGCTGTTTTTT
d_call: TRBD1; v_call: TRBV18; j_call: TRBJ1-1; clone_size: .; cdr3_aa: CASSPPLGGDTEAFF; cdr3_nt: TGTGCCAGCTCACCACCCTTAGGGGGCGACACTGAAGCTTTCTTT
d_call: .; v_call: TRBV5-1; j_call: TRBJ1-1; clone_size: .; cdr3_aa: CASSLGAAEAFF; cdr3_nt: TGCGCCAGCAGCTTAGGGGCGGCTGAAGCTTTCTTT
d_call: .; v_call: TRBV13; j_call: TRBJ2-7; clone_size: .; cdr3_aa: CASSLGRTYEQYF; cdr3_nt: TGTGCCAGCAGCTTAGGCCGGACCTACGAGCAGTACTTC
d_call: .; v_call: TRBV12-3/TRBV12-4; j_call: TRBJ1-1; clone_size: .; cdr3_aa: CASSLTVTALNF; cdr3_nt: TGTGCCAGCAGTTTAACGGTCACAGCCCTGAACTTT
d_call: TRBD1; v_call: TRBV18; j_call: TRBJ1-2; clone_size: few; cdr3_aa: CASSREPGQGLNYGYTF; cdr3_nt: TGTGCCAGCTCACGGGAACCGGGACAGGGTTTGAACTATGGCTACACCTTC
d_call: .; v_call: TRBV9; j_call: TRBJ1-1; clone_size: once; cdr3_aa: CASSVDGKGDTEAFF; cdr3_nt: TGTGCCAGCAGCGTAGACGGCAAGGGGGACACTGAAGCTTTCTTT
d_call: .; v_call: TRBV9; j_call: TRBJ1-1; clone_size: .; cdr3_aa: CASSVGTGMNTEAFF; cdr3_nt: TGTGCCAGCAGCGTAGGCACGGGGATGAACACTGAAGCTTTCTTT
d_call: .; v_call: TRBV30; j_call: TRBJ2-1; clone_size: .; cdr3_aa: CAWSWANEQFF; cdr3_nt: TGTGCCTGGAGTTGGGCTAATGAGCAGTTCTTC
d_call: .; v_call: TRBV6-1; j_call: TRBJ2-6; clone_size: .; cdr3_aa: CASSVLGRVFSGANVLTF; cdr3_nt: TGTGCCAGCAGTGTCCTGGGCAGGGTTTTCTCTGGGGCCAACGTCCTGACTTTC
d_call: TRBD1; v_call: TRBV3-1/TRBV3-2; j_call: TRBJ1-2; clone_size: .; cdr3_aa: CASSPRDRDGYTF; cdr3_nt: TGTGCCAGCAGCCCCCGGGACAGGGACGGCTACACCTTC
d_call: TRBD1; v_call: TRBV30; j_call: TRBJ2-1; clone_size: .; cdr3_aa: CAWGQGVGNEQFF; cdr3_nt: TGTGCCTGGGGACAGGGGGTAGGGAATGAGCAGTTCTTC
d_call: TRBD1; v_call: TRBV5-1; j_call: TRBJ1-4; clone_size: .; cdr3_aa: CASSLGGTGNEKLFF; cdr3_nt: TGCGCCAGCAGCCTGGGAGGGACAGGGAACGAAAAACTGTTTTTT
d_call: .; v_call: TRBV4-2; j_call: TRBJ1-1; clone_size: .; cdr3_aa: CASSQVMTDLGTEAFF; cdr3_nt: TGTGCCAGCAGCCAAGTCATGACAGACCTTGGAACTGAAGCTTTCTTT
d_call: .; v_call: TRBV5-6; j_call: TRBJ1-1; clone_size: .; cdr3_aa: CASSRSPGSRDTEAFF; cdr3_nt: TGTGCCAGCAGCCGTTCCCCAGGGAGTAGGGACACTGAAGCTTTCTTT
d_call: .; v_call: TRBV5-5; j_call: TRBJ2-1; clone_size: .; cdr3_aa: CASSLQGGDEQFF; cdr3_nt: TGTGCCAGCAGCTTACAGGGCGGCGATGAGCAGTTCTTC
d_call: TRBD1; v_call: TRBV18; j_call: TRBJ2-3; clone_size: .; cdr3_aa: CASSSTPGQGTDTQYF; cdr3_nt: TGTGCCAGCTCATCTACACCGGGACAGGGGACAGATACGCAGTATTTT
d_call: TRBD1; v_call: TRBV27; j_call: TRBJ2-7; clone_size: .; cdr3_aa: CASTSRFGQDYEQYF; cdr3_nt: TGTGCCAGCACCTCTAGATTTGGACAGGACTACGAGCAGTACTTC
d_call: .; v_call: TRBV6-5; j_call: TRBJ1-3; clone_size: .; cdr3_aa: CASKVGGGNTIYF; cdr3_nt: TGTGCCAGCAAAGTGGGGGGGGGAAACACCATATATTTT
d_call: TRBD2; v_call: TRBV10-3; j_call: TRBJ2-7; clone_size: few; cdr3_aa: CAMGEGVDYEQYF; cdr3_nt: TGTGCCATGGGGGAGGGAGTGGACTACGAGCAGTACTTC
d_call: .; v_call: TRBV6-6; j_call: TRBJ2-7; clone_size: .; cdr3_aa: CASSAPTGLYEQYF; cdr3_nt: TGTGCCAGCTCAGCCCCGACCGGGTTGTACGAGCAGTACTTC
d_call: .; v_call: TRBV5-6; j_call: TRBJ1-1; clone_size: .; cdr3_aa: CASSDWRGNTEAFF; cdr3_nt: TGTGCCAGCAGCGACTGGAGGGGGAACACTGAAGCTTTCTTT
d_call: .; v_call: TRBV19; j_call: TRBJ1-5; clone_size: .; cdr3_aa: CASSRQRGNQPQHF; cdr3_nt: TGTGCCAGCTCGCGTCAGAGGGGCAATCAGCCCCAGCATTTT
d_call: TRBD2; v_call: TRBV4-2; j_call: TRBJ2-3; clone_size: .; cdr3_aa: CASSQDTLAGKADTQYF; cdr3_nt: TGTGCCAGCAGCCAAGATACCCTAGCGGGGAAAGCAGATACGCAGTATTTT